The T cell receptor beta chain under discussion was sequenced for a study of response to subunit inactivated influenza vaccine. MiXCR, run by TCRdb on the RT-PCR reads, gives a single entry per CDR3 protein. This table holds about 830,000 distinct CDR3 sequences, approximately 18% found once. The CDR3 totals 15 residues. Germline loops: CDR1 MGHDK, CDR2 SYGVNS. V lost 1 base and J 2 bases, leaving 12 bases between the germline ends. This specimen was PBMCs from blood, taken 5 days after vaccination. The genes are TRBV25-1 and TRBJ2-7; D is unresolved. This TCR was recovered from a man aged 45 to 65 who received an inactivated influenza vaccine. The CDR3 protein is CASSESSVTPYEQYF. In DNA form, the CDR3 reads TGTGCCAGCAGTGAATCATCAGTAACTCCCTACGAGCAGTACTTC.